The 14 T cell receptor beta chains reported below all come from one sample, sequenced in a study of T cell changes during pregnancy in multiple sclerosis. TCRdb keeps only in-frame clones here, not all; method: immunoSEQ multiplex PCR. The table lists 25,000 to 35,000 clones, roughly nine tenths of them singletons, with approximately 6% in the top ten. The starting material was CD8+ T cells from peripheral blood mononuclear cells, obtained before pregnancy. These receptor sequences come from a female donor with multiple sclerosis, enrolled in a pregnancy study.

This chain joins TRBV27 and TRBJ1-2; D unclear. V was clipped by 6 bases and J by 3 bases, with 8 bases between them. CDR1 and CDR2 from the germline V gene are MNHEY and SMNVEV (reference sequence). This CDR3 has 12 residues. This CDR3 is CASRAGYYGYTF. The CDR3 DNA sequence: TGTGCCAGCAGGGCGGGATACTATGGCTACACCTTC.

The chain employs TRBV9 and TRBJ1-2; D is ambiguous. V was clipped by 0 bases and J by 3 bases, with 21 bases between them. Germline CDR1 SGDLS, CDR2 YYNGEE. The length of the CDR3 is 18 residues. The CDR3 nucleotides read TGTGCCAGCAGCGTAGGCGGGAGGTGGAAGGATGCTCACTATGGCTACACCTTC. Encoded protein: CASSVGGRWKDAHYGYTF.

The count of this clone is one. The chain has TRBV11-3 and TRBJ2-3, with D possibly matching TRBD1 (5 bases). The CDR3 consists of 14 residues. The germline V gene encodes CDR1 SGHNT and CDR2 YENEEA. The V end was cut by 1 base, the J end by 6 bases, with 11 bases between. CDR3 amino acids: CASSLAGQRDTQYF. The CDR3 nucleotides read TGTGCCAGCAGCTTAGCAGGGCAAAGGGATACGCAGTATTTT. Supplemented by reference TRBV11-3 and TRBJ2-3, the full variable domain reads EAGVVQSPRYKIIEKKQPVAFWCNPISGHNTLYWYLQNLGQGPELLIRYENEEAVDDSQLPKDRFSAERLKGVDSTLKIQPAELGDSAVYLCASSLAGQRDTQYFGPGTRLTVL.

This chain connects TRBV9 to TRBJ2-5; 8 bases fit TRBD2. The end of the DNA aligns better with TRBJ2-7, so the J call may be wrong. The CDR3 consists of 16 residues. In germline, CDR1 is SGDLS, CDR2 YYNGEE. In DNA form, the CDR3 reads TGTGCCAGCAGCGTAGGAGAGCGGGGGATCTCCTACGAGCAGTACTTC. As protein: CASSVGERGISYEQYF.

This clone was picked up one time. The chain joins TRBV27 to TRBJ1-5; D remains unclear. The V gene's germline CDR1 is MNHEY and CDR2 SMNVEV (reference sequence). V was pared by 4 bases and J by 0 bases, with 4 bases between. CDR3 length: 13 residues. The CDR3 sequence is CASSSTSNQPQHF. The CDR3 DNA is TGTGCCAGCAGTTCTACTAGCAATCAGCCCCAGCATTTT.

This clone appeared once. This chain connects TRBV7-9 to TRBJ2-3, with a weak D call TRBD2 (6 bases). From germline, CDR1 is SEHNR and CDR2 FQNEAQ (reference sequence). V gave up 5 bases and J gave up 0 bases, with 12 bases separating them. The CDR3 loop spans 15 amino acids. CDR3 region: CASSPAGSSTDTQYF. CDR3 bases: TGTGCCAGCAGCCCCGCGGGGAGTAGCACAGATACGCAGTATTTT.

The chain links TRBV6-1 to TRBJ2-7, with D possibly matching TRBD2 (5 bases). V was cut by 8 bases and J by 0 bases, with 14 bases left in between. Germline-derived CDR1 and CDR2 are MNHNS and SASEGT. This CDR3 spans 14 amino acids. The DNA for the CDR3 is TGTGCCAGCGAGACTACAGTAAGCTCCTACGAGCAGTACTTC. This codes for CASETTVSSYEQYF.

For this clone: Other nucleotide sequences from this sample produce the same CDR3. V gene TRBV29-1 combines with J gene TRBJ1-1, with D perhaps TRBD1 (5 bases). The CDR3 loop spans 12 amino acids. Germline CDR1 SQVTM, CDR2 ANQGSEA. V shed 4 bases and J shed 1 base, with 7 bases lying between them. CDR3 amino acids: CSVGRENTEAFF. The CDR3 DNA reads TGCAGCGTTGGCAGGGAGAACACTGAAGCTTTCTTT.

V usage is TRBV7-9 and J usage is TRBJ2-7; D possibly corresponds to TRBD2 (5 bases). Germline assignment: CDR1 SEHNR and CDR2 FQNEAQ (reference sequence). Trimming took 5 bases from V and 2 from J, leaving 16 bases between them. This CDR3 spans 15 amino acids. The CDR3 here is CASSPTVRGPYEQYF. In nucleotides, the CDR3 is TGTGCCAGCAGCCCTACCGTCAGAGGGCCCTACGAGCAGTACTTC.

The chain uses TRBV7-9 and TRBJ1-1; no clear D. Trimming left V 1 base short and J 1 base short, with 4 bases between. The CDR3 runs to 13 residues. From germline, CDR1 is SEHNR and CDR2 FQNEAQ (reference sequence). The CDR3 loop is CASSLGQNTEAFF. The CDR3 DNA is TGTGCCAGCAGCTTAGGACAGAACACTGAAGCTTTCTTT.

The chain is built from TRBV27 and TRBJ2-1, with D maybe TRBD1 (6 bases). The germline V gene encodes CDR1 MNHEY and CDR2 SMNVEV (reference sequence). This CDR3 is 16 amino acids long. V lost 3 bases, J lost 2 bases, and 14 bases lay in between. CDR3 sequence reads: CASSLYRSGAYNEQFF. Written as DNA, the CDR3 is TGTGCCAGCAGTTTGTACAGGTCAGGGGCCTACAATGAGCAGTTCTTC.

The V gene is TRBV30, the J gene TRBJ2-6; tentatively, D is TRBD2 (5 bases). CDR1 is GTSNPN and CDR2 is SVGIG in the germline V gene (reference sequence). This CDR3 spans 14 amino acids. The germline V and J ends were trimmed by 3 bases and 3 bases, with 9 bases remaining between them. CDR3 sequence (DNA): TGTGCCTGGAGGACGGGAAGTGGGGCCAACGTCCTGACTTTC. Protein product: CAWRTGSGANVLTF. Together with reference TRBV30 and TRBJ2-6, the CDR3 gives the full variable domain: SQTIHQWPATLVQPVGSPLSLECTVEGTSNPNLYWYRQAAGRGLQLLFYSVGIGQISSEVPQNLSASRPQDRQFILSSKKLLLSDSGFYLCAWRTGSGANVLTFGAGSRLTVL.

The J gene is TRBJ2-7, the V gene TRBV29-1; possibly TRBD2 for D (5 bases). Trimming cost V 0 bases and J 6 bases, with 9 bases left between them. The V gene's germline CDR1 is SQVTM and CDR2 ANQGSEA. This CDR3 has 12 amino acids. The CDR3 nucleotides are TGCAGCGTTGAAGACCTAGCAAGCGAGCAGTACTTC. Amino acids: CSVEDLASEQYF.

The DNA of the CDR3 is TGTGCCAGCAGTGGGCAGACAGGGTTGGGGACCCAGTACTTC. It encodes CASSGQTGLGTQYF. V gene TRBV6-1 combines with J gene TRBJ2-5; TRBD1 matches at 7 bases. V lost 4 bases, J lost 7 bases, and 9 bases stayed unmatched. Germline values: CDR1 MNHNS, CDR2 SASEGT. The CDR3 is 14 amino acids.